These 27 T cell receptor beta chains originate from one sample sequenced in a study of beta chain features in type 1 diabetes. The whole isolated RNA underwent reverse transcription, so sequencing captured expressed TCRB transcripts. Here immunoSEQ multiplex PCR was the method, and the copy in TCRdb shows in-frame clones only, minus some. The data contain about 180,000 clones, about 13% of them singletons. Specimen: central memory CD4+ T cells from blood. The origin of the receptors is a woman aged 18-29 years in good health.

V is TRBV4-2 and J is TRBJ2-5; D is ambiguous. V was pared by 0 bases and J by 5 bases, with 10 bases between. Germline-derived CDR1 and CDR2 are LGHNA and YNFKEQ. The CDR3 totals 14 residues. The CDR3 here is CASSQDLVGETQYF. The CDR3 coding sequence is TGTGCCAGCAGCCAAGATCTAGTTGGGGAGACCCAGTACTTC.

The chain combines TRBV6-6 with TRBJ2-3; TRBD2 matches 9 bases. This CDR3 has 15 amino acids. Germline-derived CDR1 and CDR2 are MNHNY and SVGAGI (reference sequence). Trimming removed 7 bases from V and 5 bases from J; junction bases left unmatched: 10. CDR3 in amino acids: CASMPLREGRDTQYF. CDR3 sequence (DNA): TGTGCCAGCATGCCCCTGCGGGAGGGCCGAGATACGCAGTATTTT.

V gene TRBV7-2 combines with J gene TRBJ2-1; D ambiguous. Trimming left V 8 bases short and J 9 bases short, with 14 bases between. Germline V gene lookup returns CDR1 SGHTA and CDR2 FQGNSA. The CDR3 contains 12 residues. The CDR3 nucleotides are TGTGCCAGCGGGCCATATTTAGGTGAGCAGTTCTTC. Protein product: CASGPYLGEQFF.

This sequence joins TRBV15 and TRBJ1-1, with TRBD1 identical over 8 bases. V gave up 0 bases and J gave up 0 bases; unmatched junction bases: 15. Per the germline V gene, CDR1 is LNHNV and CDR2 is YYDKDF (reference sequence). CDR3 length equals 20 residues. The chain's CDR3 is CATSRDPRGRWGPLNTEAFF. CDR3 bases: TGTGCCACCAGCAGAGATCCCAGGGGGCGGTGGGGCCCCTTGAACACTGAAGCTTTCTTT.

This clone was detected a few times. V and J are TRBV11-2 and TRBJ2-1, with 13 bases aligning to TRBD2. After removal of 2 bases from V and 8 bases from J, the junction contained 9 bases not matched to a gene. Germline loops: CDR1 SGHAT, CDR2 FQNNGV. The CDR3 contains 17 residues. The CDR3 DNA reads TGTGCCAGCAGCTTACCAAAGACTAGCGGGAGGTCGTATGAGCAGTTCTTC. Protein: CASSLPKTSGRSYEQFF.

The genes are TRBV30 and TRBJ2-1, with 8 bases lining up with TRBD2. The ends lost 4 bases at V and 2 bases at J; junction bases unmatched: 7. There are 15 residues in the CDR3. Per the germline V gene, CDR1 is GTSNPN and CDR2 is SVGIG (reference sequence). The CDR3 spells CAWILREGPYNEQFF. CDR3 coding DNA: TGTGCCTGGATACTACGGGAGGGCCCCTACAATGAGCAGTTCTTC. The full variable domain, rest sourced from reference TRBV30 and TRBJ2-1, is SQTIHQWPATLVQPVGSPLSLECTVEGTSNPNLYWYRQAAGRGLQLLFYSVGIGQISSEVPQNLSASRPQDRQFILSSKKLLLSDSGFYLCAWILREGPYNEQFFGPGTRLTVL.

This clone has just a few counts. This chain connects TRBV11-3 to TRBJ2-7; 8 nucleotides align to TRBD2. Trimming cost V 1 base and J 4 bases; bases outside gene matches: 3. The CDR3 consists of 14 residues. Germline V gives CDR1 SGHNT, CDR2 YENEEA. The CDR3 loop reads CASSLAGGRYEQYF. CDR3 bases: TGTGCCAGCAGCTTAGCGGGAGGGAGGTACGAGCAGTACTTC.

This clone occurred a few times. CDR3 coding DNA: TGTGCCAGCAGGCACAGGGTCGAGACCACTGAAGCTTTCTTT. It encodes CASRHRVETTEAFF. This chain links TRBV28 with TRBJ1-1; D might be TRBD1 (6 bases). V was shortened by 6 bases and J by 4 bases, with 15 bases between the two germline ends. Germline CDR1 is MDHEN and CDR2 is SYDVKM. This CDR3 is built from 14 residues. Together with reference TRBV28 and TRBJ1-1, the CDR3 gives the full variable domain: DVKVTQSSRYLVKRTGEKVFLECVQDMDHENMFWYRQDPGLGLRLIYFSYDVKMKEKGDIPEGYSVSREKKERFSLILESASTNQTSMYLCASRHRVETTEAFFGQGTRLTVV.

This chain joins TRBV30 and TRBJ1-5; D might be TRBD1 (5 bases). Per the germline V gene, CDR1 is GTSNPN and CDR2 is SVGIG (reference sequence). Trimming pared 4 bases from V and 6 bases from J, leaving 13 bases between. This CDR3 has 13 amino acids. CDR3 DNA sequence: TGTGCCTGGACTAAACAGGCCTCTCAGCCCCAGCATTTT. This translates into CAWTKQASQPQHF.

This sequence joins TRBV6-1 and TRBJ2-5; 8 bases align to TRBD2. Germline V gives CDR1 MNHNS, CDR2 SASEGT. V shed 6 bases, J shed 2 bases, and the junction held 5 bases outside the gene matches. CDR3 length: 14 residues. CDR3: CASSRRGDQETQYF. CDR3 coding DNA: TGTGCCAGCAGCAGGCGGGGGGATCAAGAGACCCAGTACTTC.

This clone was counted between two and nine times. V usage is TRBV6-1 and J usage is TRBJ2-7, with D possibly TRBD1 on 6 matching bases. Looked up from germline, CDR1 is MNHNS and CDR2 is SASEGT. The V end lost 8 bases, the J end lost 2 bases, and 13 bases lay between the germline ends. There are 13 residues in the CDR3. The CDR3 region is CASASGTPYEQYF. The CDR3 DNA is TGTGCCAGCGCCTCCGGGACACCCTACGAGCAGTACTTC.

This rearrangement joins TRBV6-4 to TRBJ2-2; tentative D call: TRBD1 (6 bases). Trimming cost V 6 bases and J 3 bases, with 11 bases left between them. There are 14 residues in the CDR3. CDR1 and CDR2 (germline): MRHNA, SNTAGT. The CDR3 sequence: CASSLQGHTGELFF. The CDR3 DNA reads TGTGCCAGCAGCCTACAGGGACACACCGGGGAGCTGTTTTTT.

This clone has ten or more counts. The chain is built from TRBV6-6 and TRBJ2-1; perhaps TRBD2 as D (6 bases). Per germline, CDR1 MNHNY and CDR2 SVGAGI (reference sequence). The CDR3 has 16 residues. Trimming left V 2 bases short and J 5 bases short, with 16 bases between. The CDR3 loop reads CASSYGQRERNNEQFF. CDR3 DNA sequence: TGTGCCAGCAGTTACGGTCAACGGGAGAGGAACAATGAGCAGTTCTTC.

The genes are TRBV6-6 and TRBJ1-4, with D perhaps TRBD1 (5 bases). V was pared by 6 bases and J by 13 bases, with 18 bases between. This CDR3 has 13 amino acids. CDR1 MNHNY and CDR2 SVGAGI come from the germline V gene (reference sequence). CDR3 sequence (DNA): TGTGCCAGCAGGGATTCGGGGGGTGGCTTACTGTTTTTT. Its protein product is CASRDSGGGLLFF.

The genes are TRBV7-6 and TRBJ2-1; D may be TRBD2 (6 bases). The germline V and J ends were trimmed by 3 bases and 1 base, with 10 bases remaining between them. The germline gives CDR1 SGHVS, CDR2 FNYEAQ. This CDR3 region has 15 residues. CDR3 DNA sequence: TGTGCCAGCAGCTTCGAGAGCGGGTCCTACAATGAGCAGTTCTTC. Amino acid sequence: CASSFESGSYNEQFF.

The sample holds a few counts of this clone. This chain joins TRBV6-5 and TRBJ2-5, with a weak D call TRBD2 (6 bases). The CDR3 runs 14 residues. CDR1 and CDR2 (germline): MNHEY, SVGAGI. Trimming shortened V by 0 bases and J by 4 bases, and 9 bases separated the two germline ends. CDR3 protein: CASSYSAGRETQYF. The CDR3 DNA is TGTGCCAGCAGTTACTCCGCGGGGAGAGAGACCCAGTACTTC.

This clone has just a few counts. This specimen includes other DNA sequences encoding the same CDR3. The J gene is TRBJ2-7, the V gene TRBV19; 8 bases align to TRBD1. From germline, CDR1 is LNHDA and CDR2 SQIVND (reference sequence). The CDR3 has 14 amino acids. Unmatched junction bases numbered 6, after V lost 7 bases and J lost 1 base. DNA of the CDR3: TGTGCCAGTACCCGGGACAGGCGATCCTACGAGCAGTACTTC. Translated, it gives CASTRDRRSYEQYF.

This sequence joins TRBV18 and TRBJ2-1; 9 nucleotides line up with TRBD2. The germline V gene encodes CDR1 KGHSH and CDR2 LQKENI. V shed 3 bases and J 6 bases; nucleotides not matched to a gene: 6. The CDR3 runs 15 residues. The DNA of the CDR3 is TGTGCCAGCTCACCCCAGCGGGAGGATCGCAATGAGCAGTTCTTC. Translating gives CASSPQREDRNEQFF.

This clone was seen a few times. V is TRBV29-1 and J is TRBJ2-1, with 8 bases lining up with TRBD2. V lost 7 bases and J lost 12; bases outside the gene matches: 8. Germline V gene lookup returns CDR1 SQVTM and CDR2 ANQGSEA. CDR3 length equals 11 residues. The CDR3 is CSETSGPVQFF. As DNA, the CDR3 is TGCAGCGAAACTAGCGGTCCTGTGCAGTTCTTC.

This clone appeared many times. The chain is built from TRBV10-3 and TRBJ2-1; 13 nucleotides line up with TRBD2. V shed 2 bases, J shed 1 base, and the junction held 5 bases outside the gene matches. CDR3 length: 18 amino acids. Germline V gene data show CDR1 as ENHRY and CDR2 as SYGVKD. DNA for the CDR3: TGTGCCATCAGTGAGCCGATACTAGCGGGAGGGTCCTACAATGAGCAGTTCTTC. It specifies CAISEPILAGGSYNEQFF.

The chain joins TRBV7-3 to TRBJ2-3, with TRBD1 identical over 7 bases. After removal of 5 bases from V and 3 bases from J, the junction contained 5 bases not matched to a gene. Germline-derived CDR1 and CDR2 are SGHTA and FQGTGA. The CDR3 has 14 residues. CDR3 sequence: CASSHDRVTDTQYF. In DNA form, the CDR3 reads TGTGCCAGCAGCCACGACAGGGTTACAGATACGCAGTATTTT. Full variable domain (remainder filled in from reference TRBV7-3 and TRBJ2-3): GAGVSQTPSNKVTEKGKYVELRCDPISGHTALYWYRQSLGQGPEFLIYFQGTGAADDSGLPNDRFFAVRPEGSVSTLKIQRTERGDSAVYLCASSHDRVTDTQYFGPGTRLTVL.

This clone has more than one count but fewer than ten. Here the CDR3 reads CASSLGTGGEEQYF. The CDR3 DNA reads as TGTGCCAGCAGTCTAGGGACAGGGGGTGAAGAGCAGTACTTC. The rearrangement links TRBV27 to TRBJ2-7; 11 nucleotides match TRBD1. V dropped 5 bases and J dropped 7; count of bases not matched to a gene: 7. From germline, CDR1 is MNHEY and CDR2 SMNVEV (reference sequence). The CDR3 is 14 residues long.

This clone was found a few times. The V call is TRBV30, the J call TRBJ1-5, with D possibly being TRBD1 (6 bases). Germline V gene sequence: CDR1 GTSNPN, CDR2 SVGIG (reference sequence). CDR3 length: 13 amino acids. V was clipped by 5 bases and J by 5 bases, with 13 bases between them. CDR3 DNA sequence: TGTGCCTGGGCTACAGGGATGGATCAGCCCCAGCATTTT. Residues: CAWATGMDQPQHF. The whole variable domain, filled in from reference TRBV30 and TRBJ1-5, reads SQTIHQWPATLVQPVGSPLSLECTVEGTSNPNLYWYRQAAGRGLQLLFYSVGIGQISSEVPQNLSASRPQDRQFILSSKKLLLSDSGFYLCAWATGMDQPQHFGDGTRLSIL.

This clone has just a few counts. This chain uses TRBV18 with TRBJ2-7, with TRBD2 identical over 14 bases. V shed 5 bases and J 3 bases; nucleotides not matched to a gene: 6. This CDR3 has 16 amino acids. The germline V gene encodes CDR1 KGHSH and CDR2 LQKENI. The CDR3 spells CASSIGTSGSSYEQYF. The CDR3 coding sequence is TGTGCCAGCTCAATCGGGACTAGCGGGAGTAGCTACGAGCAGTACTTC.

This clone has just a few counts. V usage is TRBV30 and J usage is TRBJ2-3; 10 bases are shared with TRBD2. The germline V gene has CDR1 GTSNPN and CDR2 SVGIG (reference sequence). The ends lost 2 bases at V and 5 bases at J; junction bases unmatched: 7. The CDR3 runs 15 residues. CDR3 coding DNA: TGTGCCTGGAGTCCGGGACTAGCGCAGGGAGATACGCAGTATTTT. Encoded protein: CAWSPGLAQGDTQYF. Full variable domain (rest looked up from reference TRBV30 and TRBJ2-3): SQTIHQWPATLVQPVGSPLSLECTVEGTSNPNLYWYRQAAGRGLQLLFYSVGIGQISSEVPQNLSASRPQDRQFILSSKKLLLSDSGFYLCAWSPGLAQGDTQYFGPGTRLTVL.

CDR3 residues: CACGQYNEQFF. The CDR3 DNA follows: TGCGCCTGCGGACAGTACAATGAGCAGTTCTTC. The chain is built from TRBV5-1 and TRBJ2-1; a weak D match, TRBD1 (6 bases). Trimming removed 10 bases from V and 4 bases from J, with 9 bases in between. The CDR3 spans 11 residues. CDR1 SGHRS and CDR2 YFSETQ come from the germline V gene. Complete variable domain (other parts from reference TRBV5-1 and TRBJ2-1): KAGVTQTPRYLIKTRGQQVTLSCSPISGHRSVSWYQQTPGQGLQFLFEYFSETQRNKGNFPGRFSGRQFSNSRSEMNVSTLELGDSALYLCACGQYNEQFFGPGTRLTVL.

This clone was seen only a few times. CDR3 sequence (DNA): TGTGCCAGCAGCGCGGTAACGGCCTACAATGAGCAGTTCTTC. Residues: CASSAVTAYNEQFF. The chain employs TRBV21-1 and TRBJ2-1; the table gives TRBD2 as D, unverified against the DNA. TRBV21-1 is reported as a pseudogene. There are 14 residues in the CDR3.